The 24 T cell receptor beta chains given below trace back to one sample, sequenced in a study of shared clonotypes between healthy human individuals. TCRdb's copy holds only in-frame clones and misses some; the assay was immunoSEQ multiplex PCR. Of roughly 1,500,000 clones in the sample, 95% to 99% were seen once. The material sequenced was naive CD4+ T cells sorted from blood. Described subset: CD45RA+ positively selected. The source of these receptors is a man younger than 45 in good health.

The V gene is TRBV10-3, the J gene TRBJ2-1; 8 nucleotides match TRBD2. V lost 6 bases, J lost 5 bases, and 6 bases stayed unmatched. Germline V gives CDR1 ENHRY, CDR2 SYGVKD. The CDR3 spans 14 residues. The CDR3 DNA reads as TGTGCCATCAGAGGAGTAGCGGGGAACAATGAGCAGTTCTTC. It specifies CAIRGVAGNNEQFF.

The chain combines TRBV10-3 with TRBJ2-7; maybe TRBD2 (5 bases). The CDR3 contains 13 residues. V lost 6 bases and J 4 bases, leaving 13 bases between the germline ends. The germline gives CDR1 ENHRY, CDR2 SYGVKD. This CDR3 reads CAISSEVGYEQYF. CDR3 in DNA: TGTGCCATCAGCTCGGAGGTGGGTTACGAGCAGTACTTC.

This rearrangement joins TRBV7-2 to TRBJ2-2; D unresolved. V dropped 1 base and J dropped 5 bases, with 14 bases sitting between them. CDR3 size: 16 residues. CDR1 SGHTA and CDR2 FQGNSA come from the germline V gene. The CDR3 DNA is TGTGCCAGCAGCTTAGGAGTCCGGTTAGGAACCGGGGAGCTGTTTTTT. Protein product: CASSLGVRLGTGELFF.

With regard to this clone: Other DNA sequences in this sample translate to the same CDR3. This chain uses TRBV5-4 with TRBJ2-7; D is uncertain. V shed 1 base and J shed 2 bases, with 7 bases lying between them. Per germline, CDR1 SGHNT and CDR2 YYREEE (reference sequence). The CDR3 consists of 13 residues. The CDR3 coding sequence is TGTGCCAGCAGCTTGCCAGGAACCTACGAGCAGTACTTC. It yields the protein CASSLPGTYEQYF.

As to this clone: Other DNA sequences in the same sample also yield this CDR3. The chain recombines TRBV19 with TRBJ1-1, with unresolved D. The V and J ends lost 1 base and 2 bases respectively, with 8 bases between them. From germline, CDR1 is LNHDA and CDR2 SQIVND (reference sequence). This CDR3 comprises 14 residues. The CDR3 loop reads CASSIVAGNTEAFF. CDR3 nucleotide sequence: TGTGCCAGTAGTATAGTTGCGGGAAACACTGAAGCTTTCTTT.

The rearrangement links TRBV2 to TRBJ1-1, with D maybe TRBD1 (6 bases). Germline V CDR1 and CDR2: SNHLY, FYNNEI. The CDR3 is 14 amino acids. Trimming left V 6 bases short and J 3 bases short, with 14 bases between. The CDR3 DNA is TGTGCCAGCAGAGCTACGAGGGGGGACACTGAAGCTTTCTTT. It translates to CASRATRGDTEAFF.

The V gene is TRBV28, the J gene TRBJ2-1, with D perhaps being TRBD1 or TRBD2 (5 bases each). Germline V gene sequence: CDR1 MDHEN, CDR2 SYDVKM. The V and J ends lost 4 bases and 0 bases respectively, with 7 bases between them. The CDR3 extends over 14 amino acids. This chain's CDR3 is CASSWGSSYNEQFF. The CDR3 nucleotides are TGTGCCAGCAGTTGGGGGAGCTCCTACAATGAGCAGTTCTTC. The full variable domain, with the rest looked up from reference TRBV28 and TRBJ2-1, is DVKVTQSSRYLVKRTGEKVFLECVQDMDHENMFWYRQDPGLGLRLIYFSYDVKMKEKGDIPEGYSVSREKKERFSLILESASTNQTSMYLCASSWGSSYNEQFFGPGTRLTVL.

V usage is TRBV6-1 and J usage is TRBJ1-4; D remains unclear. The CDR3 loop spans 15 amino acids. The V end lost 6 bases, the J end lost 0 bases, and 11 bases lay between the germline ends. Germline V gives CDR1 MNHNS, CDR2 SASEGT. CDR3: CASRSVRATNEKLFF. DNA for the CDR3: TGTGCCAGCAGATCTGTCAGAGCAACTAATGAAAAACTGTTTTTT.

The chain uses TRBV5-4 and TRBJ2-6; 13 bases are a match to TRBD2. Germline V gene lookup returns CDR1 SGHNT and CDR2 YYREEE (reference sequence). This CDR3 has 18 residues. Trimming removed 4 bases from V and 0 bases from J; junction bases left unmatched: 4. The CDR3 loop reads CASSPGLAGFSGANVLTF. CDR3 nucleotide sequence: TGTGCCAGCAGCCCGGGACTAGCGGGGTTCTCTGGGGCCAACGTCCTGACTTTC.

This clone has only one observation. For the CDR3, the DNA is TGTGCCAGCTCACCACCTTCCGGGACCCCCAAACTGTTTTTT. Its protein is CASSPPSGTPKLFF. The genes are TRBV18 and TRBJ1-4; possible D gene TRBD1, 5 bases. V was cut by 0 bases and J by 11 bases, with 13 bases left in between. The CDR3 sequence is 14 residues long. From germline, CDR1 is KGHSH and CDR2 LQKENI.

V gene TRBV5-1 combines with J gene TRBJ1-2; D not certain. There are 15 residues in the CDR3. The germline V gene has CDR1 SGHRS and CDR2 YFSETQ. Trimming shortened V by 4 bases and J by 3 bases, and 16 bases separated the two germline ends. The CDR3 spells CASSAAGGYDYGYTF. CDR3 nucleotides: TGCGCCAGCAGCGCGGCGGGCGGTTATGACTATGGCTACACCTTC. The variable domain in full, with the rest retrieved from reference TRBV5-1 and TRBJ1-2, is KAGVTQTPRYLIKTRGQQVTLSCSPISGHRSVSWYQQTPGQGLQFLFEYFSETQRNKGNFPGRFSGRQFSNSRSEMNVSTLELGDSALYLCASSAAGGYDYGYTFGSGTRLTVV.

The chain combines TRBV18 with TRBJ2-7, with 8 bases fitting TRBD2. V shed 5 bases and J 2 bases; nucleotides not matched to a gene: 11. This CDR3 region has 16 residues. CDR1 and CDR2 (germline): KGHSH, LQKENI. The CDR3 loop is CASSSAGGRPPYEQYF. The DNA for the CDR3 is TGTGCCAGCTCATCGGCGGGGGGCCGGCCCCCCTACGAGCAGTACTTC.

The chain joins TRBV29-1 to TRBJ2-2, with D unclear. Trimming removed 7 bases from V and 1 base from J, with 13 bases in between. Germline-derived CDR1 and CDR2 are SQVTM and ANQGSEA. This CDR3 contains 14 residues. In DNA form, the CDR3 reads TGCAGCGCCGGCGACCTGGGGAACACCGGGGAGCTGTTTTTT. Amino acid sequence: CSAGDLGNTGELFF.

The chain links TRBV29-1 to TRBJ2-5, with D unresolved. This CDR3 is built from 12 residues. The ends were cut back, 5 bases at V and 0 bases at J, with 7 bases in the middle. The germline V gene encodes CDR1 SQVTM and CDR2 ANQGSEA. CDR3: CSVSQDQETQYF. The CDR3 nucleotides are TGCAGCGTTTCCCAAGACCAAGAGACCCAGTACTTC.

This rearrangement joins TRBV28 to TRBJ1-5; D gene uncertain. The CDR3 totals 14 residues. Trimming stripped 6 bases from V and 0 bases from J, with 9 bases between. CDR1 is MDHEN, CDR2 SYDVKM, per germline. The CDR3 region is CASRRQLSNQPQHF. The CDR3 bases are TGTGCCAGCAGGCGGCAACTTAGCAATCAGCCCCAGCATTTT.

This rearrangement joins TRBV2 to TRBJ2-3; D is perhaps TRBD2 (6 bases). The CDR3 is made up of 14 amino acids. Germline V lookup: CDR1 SNHLY, CDR2 FYNNEI. V shed 4 bases and J shed 2 bases, with 10 bases lying between them. The CDR3, as DNA: TGTGCCAGCAGTGCGGGCGGGACCACAGATACGCAGTATTTT. This translates into CASSAGGTTDTQYF. Complete variable domain (other parts from reference TRBV2 and TRBJ2-3): EPEVTQTPSHQVTQMGQEVILRCVPISNHLYFYWYRQILGQKVEFLVSFYNNEISEKSEIFDDQFSVERPDGSNFTLKIRSTKLEDSAMYFCASSAGGTTDTQYFGPGTRLTVL.

The chain joins TRBV5-1 to TRBJ2-3; 15 positions match TRBD2. With V trimmed by 0 bases and J by 6 bases, 2 bases remained unmatched. This CDR3 is built from 16 residues. Germline V CDR1 and CDR2: SGHRS, YFSETQ. The CDR3 is CASSLAGTSGRDTQYF. DNA of the CDR3: TGCGCCAGCAGCTTGGCAGGGACTAGCGGGAGGGATACGCAGTATTTT.

The chain couples TRBV7-9 to TRBJ1-5; TRBD1 aligns across 7 bases. CDR1 and CDR2 (germline): SEHNR, FQNEAQ (reference sequence). V lost 5 bases, J lost 5 bases, and 9 bases stayed unmatched. The CDR3 length is 15 residues. The CDR3 region has the DNA TGTGCCAGCAGCCCAACTACAGGGGACCATCAGCCCCAGCATTTT. This codes for CASSPTTGDHQPQHF.

V is TRBV20-1 and J is TRBJ2-5, with a weak D call TRBD2 (6 bases). Trimming left V 5 bases short and J 5 bases short, with 9 bases between. CDR3 length: 11 amino acids. Looked up from germline, CDR1 is DFQATT and CDR2 is SNEGSKA (reference sequence). CDR3 in DNA: TGCAGTGCTCGGGAGTTCGAGACCCAGTACTTC. Its protein product is CSAREFETQYF.

V usage is TRBV7-6 and J usage is TRBJ2-5; maybe TRBD2 (6 bases). Per the germline V gene, CDR1 is SGHVS and CDR2 is FNYEAQ. The CDR3 is 14 amino acids. With 4 bases removed from V and 5 bases from J, the gap between germline ends came to 14 bases. The CDR3 DNA follows: TGTGCCAGCAGCTCCCTTAGGAGCGGGGAGACCCAGTACTTC. Translation: CASSSLRSGETQYF.

The chain couples TRBV19 to TRBJ1-5, with unresolved D. CDR1 and CDR2 (germline): LNHDA, SQIVND (reference sequence). The CDR3 totals 12 residues. Trimming removed 5 bases at V and 12 bases at J, with 14 bases between. The CDR3 DNA is TGTGCCAGTAGTTCCCCCGGGTCCCTCCAGCATTTT. Translation gives CASSSPGSLQHF. Looking up the rest from reference TRBV19 and TRBJ1-5 gives the full variable domain: DGGITQSPKYLFRKEGQNVTLSCEQNLNHDAMYWYRQDPGQGLRLIYYSQIVNDFQKGDIAEGYSVSREKKESFPLTVTSAQKNPTAFYLCASSSPGSLQHFGDGTRLSIL.

The chain is built from TRBV19 and TRBJ2-2; 9 bases match TRBD1. V shed 1 base and J 7 bases; nucleotides not matched to a gene: 4. The CDR3 loop spans 15 amino acids. Germline V gene sequence: CDR1 LNHDA, CDR2 SQIVND (reference sequence). The CDR3 protein is CASSIVGQGVGELFF. CDR3 DNA sequence: TGTGCCAGTAGTATAGTGGGACAGGGAGTCGGGGAGCTGTTTTTT.

This clone has just one count. The CDR3 sequence: CASRLAGEGRNEQFF. The CDR3 bases are TGTGCCAGCAGACTAGCGGGGGAGGGGAGGAATGAGCAGTTCTTC. The rearrangement uses TRBV28 and TRBJ2-1; 11 bases line up with TRBD2. The germline gives CDR1 MDHEN, CDR2 SYDVKM. The CDR3 covers 15 residues. Trimming cost V 6 bases and J 7 bases; bases outside gene matches: 8. Drawing the rest from reference TRBV28 and TRBJ2-1, the complete variable domain is DVKVTQSSRYLVKRTGEKVFLECVQDMDHENMFWYRQDPGLGLRLIYFSYDVKMKEKGDIPEGYSVSREKKERFSLILESASTNQTSMYLCASRLAGEGRNEQFFGPGTRLTVL.

The V gene is TRBV7-3, the J gene TRBJ2-2; 8 nucleotides align to TRBD2. Looked up from germline, CDR1 is SGHTA and CDR2 is FQGTGA. The CDR3 sequence is 15 residues long. Trimming took 4 bases from V and 7 from J; bases not matched to a gene: 8. The CDR3 reads CASSSSGTRVGELFF. Here the CDR3 DNA reads TGTGCCAGCAGCTCCTCCGGGACTAGGGTCGGGGAGCTGTTTTTT.